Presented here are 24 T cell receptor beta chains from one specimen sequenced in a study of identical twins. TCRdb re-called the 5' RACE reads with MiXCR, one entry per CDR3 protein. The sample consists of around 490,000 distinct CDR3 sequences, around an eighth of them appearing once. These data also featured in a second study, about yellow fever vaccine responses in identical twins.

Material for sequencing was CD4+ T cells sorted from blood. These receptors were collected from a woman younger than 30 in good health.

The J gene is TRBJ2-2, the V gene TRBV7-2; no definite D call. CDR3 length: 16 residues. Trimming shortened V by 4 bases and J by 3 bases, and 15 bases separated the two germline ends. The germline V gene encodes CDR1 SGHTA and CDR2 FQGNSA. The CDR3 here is CASSSSRLRYTGELFF. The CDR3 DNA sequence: TGTGCCAGCAGCTCTTCCCGATTACGGTACACCGGGGAGCTGTTTTTT.

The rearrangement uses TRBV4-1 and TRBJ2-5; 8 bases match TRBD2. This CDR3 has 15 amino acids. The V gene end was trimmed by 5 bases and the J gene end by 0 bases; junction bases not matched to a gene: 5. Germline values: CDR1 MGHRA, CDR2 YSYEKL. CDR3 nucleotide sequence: TGCGCCAGCAGCACGGGGGGGCTGTACCAAGAGACCCAGTACTTC. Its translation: CASSTGGLYQETQYF.

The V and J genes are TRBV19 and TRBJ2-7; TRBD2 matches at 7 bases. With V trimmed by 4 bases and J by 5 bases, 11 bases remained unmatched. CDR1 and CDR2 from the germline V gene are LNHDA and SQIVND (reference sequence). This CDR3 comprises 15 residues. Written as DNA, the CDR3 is TGTGCCAGTAGTACACCCGGCGGGAGCAAAGACGAGCAGTACTTC. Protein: CASSTPGGSKDEQYF.

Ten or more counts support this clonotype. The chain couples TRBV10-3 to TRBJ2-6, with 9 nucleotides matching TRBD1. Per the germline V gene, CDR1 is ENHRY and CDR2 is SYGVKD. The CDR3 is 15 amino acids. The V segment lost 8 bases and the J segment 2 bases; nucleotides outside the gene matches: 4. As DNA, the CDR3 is TGTGCCATCGGGACAGGGATCCCTGGGGCCAACGTCCTGACTTTC. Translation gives CAIGTGIPGANVLTF.

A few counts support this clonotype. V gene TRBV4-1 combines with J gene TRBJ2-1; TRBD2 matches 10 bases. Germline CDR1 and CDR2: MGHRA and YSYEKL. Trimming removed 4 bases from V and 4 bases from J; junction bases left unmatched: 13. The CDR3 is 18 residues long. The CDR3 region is CASSLEPPGLASYNEQFF. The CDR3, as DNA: TGCGCCAGCAGCCTAGAACCCCCGGGACTAGCGAGTTACAATGAGCAGTTCTTC.

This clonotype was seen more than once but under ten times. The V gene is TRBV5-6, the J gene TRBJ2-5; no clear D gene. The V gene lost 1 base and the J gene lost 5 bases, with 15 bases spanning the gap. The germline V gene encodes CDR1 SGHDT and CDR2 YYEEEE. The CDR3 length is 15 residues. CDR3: CASSLPGSELETQYF. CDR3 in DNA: TGTGCCAGCAGCTTGCCAGGCTCCGAGCTGGAGACCCAGTACTTC.

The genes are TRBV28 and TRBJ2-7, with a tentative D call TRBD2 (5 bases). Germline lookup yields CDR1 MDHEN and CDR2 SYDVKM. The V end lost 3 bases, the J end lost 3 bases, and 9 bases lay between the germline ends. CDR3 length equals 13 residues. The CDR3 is CASSLMGSYEQYF. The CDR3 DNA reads TGTGCCAGCAGTTTGATGGGGAGCTACGAGCAGTACTTC.

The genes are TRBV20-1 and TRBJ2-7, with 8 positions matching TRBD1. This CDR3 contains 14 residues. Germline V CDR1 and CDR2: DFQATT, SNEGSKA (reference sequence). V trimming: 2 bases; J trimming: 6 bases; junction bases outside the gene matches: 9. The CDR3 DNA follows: TGCAGTGCTAGACTCAGGGGGCGAACGGTCGAGCAGTACTTC. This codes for CSARLRGRTVEQYF.

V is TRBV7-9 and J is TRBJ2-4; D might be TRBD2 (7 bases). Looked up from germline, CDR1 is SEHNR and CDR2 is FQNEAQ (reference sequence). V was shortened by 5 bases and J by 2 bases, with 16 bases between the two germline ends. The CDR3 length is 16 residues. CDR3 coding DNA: TGTGCCAGCAGCCCAACAGGGAGGGCCACCAAAAACATTCAGTACTTC. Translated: CASSPTGRATKNIQYF.

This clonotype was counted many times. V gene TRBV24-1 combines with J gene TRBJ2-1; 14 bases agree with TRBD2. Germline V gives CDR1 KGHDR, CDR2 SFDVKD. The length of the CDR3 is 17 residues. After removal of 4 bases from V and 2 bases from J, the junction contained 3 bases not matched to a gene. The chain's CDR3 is CATSDPGLAGAYNEQFF. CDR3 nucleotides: TGTGCCACCAGTGACCCGGGACTAGCGGGAGCCTACAATGAGCAGTTCTTC.

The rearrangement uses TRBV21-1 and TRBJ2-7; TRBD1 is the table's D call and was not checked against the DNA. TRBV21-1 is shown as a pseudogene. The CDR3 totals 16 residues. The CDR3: CASSKPLDRSDYEQYF. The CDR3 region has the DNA TGTGCCAGCAGCAAACCCTTGGACAGGTCTGACTACGAGCAGTACTTC.

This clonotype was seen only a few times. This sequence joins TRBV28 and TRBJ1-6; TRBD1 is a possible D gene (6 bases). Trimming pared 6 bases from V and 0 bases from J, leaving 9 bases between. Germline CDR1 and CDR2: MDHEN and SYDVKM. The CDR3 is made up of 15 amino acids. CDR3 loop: CASRAGASYNSPLHF. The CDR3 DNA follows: TGTGCCAGCAGGGCGGGGGCCTCCTATAATTCACCCCTCCACTTT.

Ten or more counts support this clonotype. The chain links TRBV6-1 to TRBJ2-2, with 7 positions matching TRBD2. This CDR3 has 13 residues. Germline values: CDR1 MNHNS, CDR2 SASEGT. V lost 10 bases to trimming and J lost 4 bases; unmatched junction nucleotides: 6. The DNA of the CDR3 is TGTGCCACTCTGGGGGGGAGCACCGGGGAGCTGTTTTTT. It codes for CATLGGSTGELFF.

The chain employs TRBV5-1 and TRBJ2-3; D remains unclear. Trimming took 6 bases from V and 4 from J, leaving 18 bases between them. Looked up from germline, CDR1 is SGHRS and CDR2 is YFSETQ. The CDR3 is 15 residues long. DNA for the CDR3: TGCGCCAGCATGGGTGATATATTGCCGGCAGATACGCAGTATTTT. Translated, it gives CASMGDILPADTQYF.

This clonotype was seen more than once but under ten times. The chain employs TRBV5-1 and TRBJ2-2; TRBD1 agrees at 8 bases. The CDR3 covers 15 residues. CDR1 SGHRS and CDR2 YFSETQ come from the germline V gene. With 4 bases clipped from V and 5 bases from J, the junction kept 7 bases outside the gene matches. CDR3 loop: CASSPDREGTGELFF. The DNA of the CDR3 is TGCGCCAGCAGCCCGGACAGGGAAGGTACCGGGGAGCTGTTTTTT.

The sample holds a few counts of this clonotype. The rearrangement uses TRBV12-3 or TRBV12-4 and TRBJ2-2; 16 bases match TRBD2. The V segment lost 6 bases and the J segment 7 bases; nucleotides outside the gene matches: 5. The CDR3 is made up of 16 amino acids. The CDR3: CASSRGLAGGHGELFF. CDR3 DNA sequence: TGTGCCAGCAGCCGGGGACTAGCGGGGGGGCACGGGGAGCTGTTTTTT.

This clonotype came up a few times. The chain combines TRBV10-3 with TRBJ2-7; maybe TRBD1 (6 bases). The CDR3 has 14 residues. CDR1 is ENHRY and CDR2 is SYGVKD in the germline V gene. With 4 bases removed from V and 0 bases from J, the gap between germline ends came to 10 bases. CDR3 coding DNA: TGTGCCATCAGTGCACAGGGAGACTCCTACGAGCAGTACTTC. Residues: CAISAQGDSYEQYF.

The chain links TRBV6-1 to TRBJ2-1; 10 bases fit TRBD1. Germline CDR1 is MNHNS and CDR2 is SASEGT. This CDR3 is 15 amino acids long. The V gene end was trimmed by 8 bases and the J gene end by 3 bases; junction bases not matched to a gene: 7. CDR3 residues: CASRLWTGGYNEQFF. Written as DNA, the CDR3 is TGTGCCAGCCGCCTTTGGACAGGGGGCTACAATGAGCAGTTCTTC.

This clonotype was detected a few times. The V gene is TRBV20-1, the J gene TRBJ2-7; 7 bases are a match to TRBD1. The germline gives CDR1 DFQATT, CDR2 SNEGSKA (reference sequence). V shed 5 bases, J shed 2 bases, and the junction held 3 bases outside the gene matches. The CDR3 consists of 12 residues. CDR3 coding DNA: TGCAGTGCTGGGGACAGCACCTACGAGCAGTACTTC. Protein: CSAGDSTYEQYF.

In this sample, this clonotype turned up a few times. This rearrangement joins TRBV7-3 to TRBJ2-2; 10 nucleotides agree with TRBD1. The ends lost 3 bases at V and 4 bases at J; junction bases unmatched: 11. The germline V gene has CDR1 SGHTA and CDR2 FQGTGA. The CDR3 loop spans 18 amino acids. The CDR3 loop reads CASSFRPGQGKGTGELFF. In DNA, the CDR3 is TGTGCCAGCAGCTTCAGACCGGGACAGGGGAAGGGCACCGGGGAGCTGTTTTTT.

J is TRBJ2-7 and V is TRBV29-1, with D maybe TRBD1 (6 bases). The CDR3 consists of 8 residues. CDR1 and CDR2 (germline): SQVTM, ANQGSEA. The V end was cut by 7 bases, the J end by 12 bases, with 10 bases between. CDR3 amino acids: CSDLQGYF. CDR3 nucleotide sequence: TGCAGCGACCTACAGGGGTACTTC.

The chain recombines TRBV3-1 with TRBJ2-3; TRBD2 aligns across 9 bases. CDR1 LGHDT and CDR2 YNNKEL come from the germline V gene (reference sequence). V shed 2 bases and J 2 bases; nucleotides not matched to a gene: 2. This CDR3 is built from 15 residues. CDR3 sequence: CASSQLAGNTDTQYF. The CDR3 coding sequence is TGTGCCAGCAGCCAACTAGCGGGGAACACAGATACGCAGTATTTT.

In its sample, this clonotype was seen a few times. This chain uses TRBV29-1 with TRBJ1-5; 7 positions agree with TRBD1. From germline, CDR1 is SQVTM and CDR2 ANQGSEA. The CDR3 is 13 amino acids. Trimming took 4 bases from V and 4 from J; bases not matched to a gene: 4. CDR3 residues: CSVGQGANQPQHF. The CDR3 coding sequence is TGCAGCGTTGGACAGGGTGCGAATCAGCCCCAGCATTTT.

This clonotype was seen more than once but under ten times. The CDR3 coding sequence is TGCAGTGCTAGAGATCCATCCGAAGGGCTTAACACTGAAGCTTTCTTT. Amino acid sequence: CSARDPSEGLNTEAFF. V usage is TRBV20-1 and J usage is TRBJ1-1; D unresolved. The germline gives CDR1 DFQATT, CDR2 SNEGSKA (reference sequence). CDR3 length: 16 residues. Trimming took 0 bases from V and 2 from J, leaving 16 bases between them.